The T cell receptor (beta chain) under discussion was sequenced for a study of T-cell reconstitution after alpha-beta-depleted transplantation in children. The study's findings and limits: From newly produced T cells came most of the T-cell counts and diversity one year after transplant.

The sample holds a few counts of this clonotype. Its antigen is not identified. Germline values: CDR1 DFQATT, CDR2 SNEGSKA (reference sequence). There are 12 residues in the CDR3. V lost 0 bases, J lost 9 bases, and 6 bases lay in between. Unique molecular identifiers were incorporated when the TCRbeta library was constructed. Using its own MiXCR run on the PCR reads, TCRdb lists one record per CDR3 protein. In the table there are about 130,000 distinct CDR3 sequences, roughly 9% of which are singletons. Sequenced material: PBMCs, mostly from graft donor cells, taken 180 days after TCRalphabeta/CD19-depleted stem cell transplant. This clonotype originated in a girl under three years old who had a stem cell transplant for combined immunodeficiency, so the T cells may come from the graft donor. The gene calls are TRBV20-1 and TRBJ1-6; D is possibly TRBD1 (5 bases). The CDR3 DNA is TGCAGTGCTAGAGAGGGGGGTTCACCCCTCCACTTT. Translating it yields CSAREGGSPLHF.